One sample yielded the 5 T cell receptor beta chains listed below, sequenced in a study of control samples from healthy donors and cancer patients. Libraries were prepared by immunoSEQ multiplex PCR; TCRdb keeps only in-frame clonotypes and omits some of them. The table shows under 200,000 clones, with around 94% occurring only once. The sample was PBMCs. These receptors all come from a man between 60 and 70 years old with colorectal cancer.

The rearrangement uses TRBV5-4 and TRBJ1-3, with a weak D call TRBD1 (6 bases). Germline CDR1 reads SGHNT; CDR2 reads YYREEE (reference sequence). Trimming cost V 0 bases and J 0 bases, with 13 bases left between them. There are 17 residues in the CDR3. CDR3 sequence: CASSLGQGSSSGNTIYF. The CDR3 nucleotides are TGTGCCAGCAGCTTGGGGCAGGGGTCGAGCTCTGGAAACACCATATATTTT.

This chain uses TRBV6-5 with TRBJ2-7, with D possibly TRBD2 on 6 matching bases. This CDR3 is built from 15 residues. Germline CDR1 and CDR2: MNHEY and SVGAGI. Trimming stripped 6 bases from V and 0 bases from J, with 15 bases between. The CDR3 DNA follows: TGTGCCAGCAGGGAGCTCGGAGGGTTCTCCTACGAGCAGTACTTC. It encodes CASRELGGFSYEQYF.

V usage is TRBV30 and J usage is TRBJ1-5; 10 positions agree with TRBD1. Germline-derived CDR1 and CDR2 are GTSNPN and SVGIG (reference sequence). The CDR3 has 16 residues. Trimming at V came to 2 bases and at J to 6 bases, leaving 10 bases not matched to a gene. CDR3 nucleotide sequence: TGTGCCTGGAGTCCCGGGACAGGGGCCTGGGGTCAGCCCCAGCATTTT. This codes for CAWSPGTGAWGQPQHF. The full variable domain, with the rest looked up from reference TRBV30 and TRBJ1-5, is SQTIHQWPATLVQPVGSPLSLECTVEGTSNPNLYWYRQAAGRGLQLLFYSVGIGQISSEVPQNLSASRPQDRQFILSSKKLLLSDSGFYLCAWSPGTGAWGQPQHFGDGTRLSIL.

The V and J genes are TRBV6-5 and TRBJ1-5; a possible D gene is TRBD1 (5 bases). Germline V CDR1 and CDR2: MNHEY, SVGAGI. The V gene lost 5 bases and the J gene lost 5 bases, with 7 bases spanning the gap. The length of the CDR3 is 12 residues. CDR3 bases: TGTGCCAGCAGTCCCAGGGATCAGCCCCAGCATTTT. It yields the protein CASSPRDQPQHF.

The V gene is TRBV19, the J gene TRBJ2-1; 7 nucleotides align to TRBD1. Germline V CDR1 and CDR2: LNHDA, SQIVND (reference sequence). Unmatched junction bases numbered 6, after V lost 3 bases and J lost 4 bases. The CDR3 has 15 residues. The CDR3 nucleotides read TGTGCCAGTAGTATCGACAGGGCCGCTTACAATGAGCAGTTCTTC. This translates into CASSIDRAAYNEQFF.